This is a list of T cell receptor beta chains from one sample in a study of blood T cell repertoires in COVID-19. The assay was immunoSEQ multiplex PCR, and TCRdb's table has in-frame clones only and misses some. The table shows about 340,000 clones, with around 88% occurring only once. Source material: peripheral blood. The receptor set was obtained from a man aged 30 to 45 with active or convalescent COVID-19. CDR3s leave out the opening cysteine and the closing phenylalanine or tryptophan. The order of the fields is V gene, J gene, clone size, CDR3 protein. A row's size may be missing; if present it is once, few, many or a size class.

v_call: TRBV29-1
j_call: TRBJ2-1
clone_size: -
cdr3_aa: SVEEQGGEQF

v_call: TRBV4-1
j_call: TRBJ1-5
clone_size: -
cdr3_aa: ASSQGRGRVGSNQPQH

v_call: TRBV4-1
j_call: TRBJ2-7
clone_size: -
cdr3_aa: ASSQQSTSGSYEQY

v_call: TRBV28
j_call: TRBJ1-4
clone_size: few
cdr3_aa: ATRTPLGEKLF

v_call: TRBV5-1
j_call: TRBJ1-1
clone_size: once
cdr3_aa: ASSLNRGGLEAF

v_call: TRBV29-1
j_call: TRBJ1-2
clone_size: -
cdr3_aa: SVTWEFGYT

v_call: TRBV7-6
j_call: TRBJ2-5
clone_size: -
cdr3_aa: ASSPGLARETQY

v_call: TRBV19
j_call: TRBJ2-1
clone_size: -
cdr3_aa: ASSPRWDINEQF

v_call: TRBV4-1
j_call: TRBJ2-2
clone_size: -
cdr3_aa: ASSRKGEGGELF

v_call: TRBV13
j_call: TRBJ2-7
clone_size: -
cdr3_aa: ASSLALAGHEQY

v_call: TRBV4-2
j_call: TRBJ1-5
clone_size: -
cdr3_aa: ASSQGDPGEAQH

v_call: TRBV5-4
j_call: TRBJ2-1
clone_size: -
cdr3_aa: ASSGGTSGGVGF

v_call: TRBV28
j_call: TRBJ2-1
clone_size: -
cdr3_aa: ASSLGYFGGASSYNEQF

v_call: TRBV15
j_call: TRBJ2-1
clone_size: -
cdr3_aa: ATSRLWTSGIDEQF

v_call: TRBV7-2
j_call: TRBJ2-3
clone_size: -
cdr3_aa: ASTPTGGTDTQY

v_call: TRBV9
j_call: TRBJ1-5
clone_size: -
cdr3_aa: ASSVEQYSNQPQH

v_call: TRBV29-1
j_call: TRBJ1-2
clone_size: few
cdr3_aa: SVGQGDYGYT

v_call: TRBV11-2
j_call: TRBJ1-1
clone_size: once
cdr3_aa: ASSEPGTGNTEAF

v_call: TRBV28
j_call: TRBJ1-3
clone_size: -
cdr3_aa: ASSSSFTGNGNTIY

v_call: TRBV12-3/TRBV12-4
j_call: TRBJ1-5
clone_size: -
cdr3_aa: ASRRQDSQPQH

v_call: TRBV19
j_call: TRBJ1-2
clone_size: -
cdr3_aa: ASSGLQMEGYT

v_call: TRBV6-1
j_call: TRBJ2-3
clone_size: -
cdr3_aa: ASSEISGRWGYTDTQY

v_call: TRBV5-5
j_call: TRBJ1-3
clone_size: -
cdr3_aa: ASSLSMGNTIY

v_call: TRBV7-6
j_call: TRBJ2-3
clone_size: -
cdr3_aa: ASSPISSQGRGTDTQY

v_call: TRBV29-1
j_call: TRBJ1-2
clone_size: -
cdr3_aa: SVEVIANYGYT

v_call: TRBV7-6
j_call: TRBJ2-7
clone_size: -
cdr3_aa: ASSLVIKGTSAYEQY

v_call: TRBV4-3
j_call: TRBJ2-2
clone_size: few
cdr3_aa: ASSQETGNTGELF

v_call: TRBV15
j_call: TRBJ2-7
clone_size: -
cdr3_aa: ATSGRRTSGSYEQY

v_call: TRBV15
j_call: TRBJ2-7
clone_size: -
cdr3_aa: ATSRFAAGNEQY

v_call: TRBV28
j_call: TRBJ2-1
clone_size: -
cdr3_aa: AMRPSGNSNEQF

v_call: TRBV5-4
j_call: TRBJ1-1
clone_size: -
cdr3_aa: ASSLGDEGMGTEAF

v_call: TRBV24-1
j_call: TRBJ1-5
clone_size: -
cdr3_aa: ATSDPRTGLSNQPQH

v_call: TRBV11-1
j_call: TRBJ2-1
clone_size: -
cdr3_aa: ASSSRVAGANEQF

v_call: TRBV11-3
j_call: TRBJ1-1
clone_size: -
cdr3_aa: ASSRGQGEAEAF

v_call: TRBV5-1
j_call: TRBJ1-5
clone_size: -
cdr3_aa: ASSLEVGRDQPQH

v_call: TRBV5-1
j_call: TRBJ2-3
clone_size: -
cdr3_aa: ASSLVQGSDTQY

v_call: TRBV28
j_call: TRBJ1-6
clone_size: -
cdr3_aa: ASSVGHKFSPLH

v_call: TRBV7-2
j_call: TRBJ1-2
clone_size: few
cdr3_aa: ASSWPQGQPQYGYT

v_call: TRBV15
j_call: TRBJ2-5
clone_size: -
cdr3_aa: ATAVDRWNQETQY

v_call: TRBV11-1
j_call: TRBJ1-6
clone_size: -
cdr3_aa: ASSLKSRSPLH

v_call: TRBV7-9
j_call: TRBJ1-4
clone_size: -
cdr3_aa: ASSFDEKLF